Given below is one T cell receptor (beta chain) in context. The data originate from a study of blood T cell repertoires in COVID-19. At the level of the study: Samples representing acute and convalescent COVID-19 were sourced from the United States, Italy and Spain. T cells, B-cell-depleted T cells, or PBMCs supplied cDNA or gDNA.

Study processing details: Using reference gene primer amplification, nucleated cell counts were estimated. Using immunoSEQ multiplex PCR, the repertoire was profiled, and TCRdb retains in-frame clones only, with some absent. The D gene and trimming were derived from the DNA, and the V and J assignments and clone size from that table. This table holds approximately 300,000 clones, roughly 90% found once. Recruited during active infection, patients (from Seattle) were subsequently followed longitudinally. V dropped 7 bases and J dropped 5 bases, with 8 bases sitting between them. Germline CDR1 reads SNHLY; CDR2 reads FYNNEI. This CDR3 comprises 11 residues.

The chain employs TRBV2 and TRBJ1-2; D is perhaps TRBD1 (5 bases). The source of this sequence is a woman younger than 45 with COVID-19, enrolled during active disease. Sequencing was performed on peripheral blood. CDR3 protein: CASTGLYGYTF. CDR3 DNA: TGTGCCAGCACAGGGCTGTATGGCTACACCTTC.